These T cell receptor beta chains were read from a single sample in a study of regulatory and conventional T cells in RAG deficiency. The repertoire was sequenced with immunoSEQ multiplex PCR; TCRdb's copy has only in-frame clones and lacks some. The sample gives around 30,000 clones, more than 80% of which show up once; roughly 5.2% is in the top ten. These data were also reused for a study on regulatory T cells.

The source material was CD8+ T cells sorted from blood. These receptors originate from a human donor in good health. CDR3s include the opening cysteine and the closing phenylalanine or tryptophan. The order of the fields is D gene, V gene, CDR3 length, clone size, J gene, CDR3 protein, CDR3 DNA. D genes are given only for firm matches. Clone size, where shown, is once, few, many, or a class for clones that have expanded.

>-|TRBV6-5|14|-|TRBJ2-7
CASVPGLQVHEQYF
TGTGCCAGTGTTCCGGGCCTCCAGGTCCACGAGCAGTACTTC
>-|TRBV27|13|-|TRBJ2-3
CASSRVPVDTQYF
TGTGCCAGCAGCCGGGTCCCCGTAGATACGCAGTATTTT
>-|TRBV19|14|-|TRBJ1-3
CTSSLQTLENTIYF
TGTACCAGTAGTCTACAGACTCTGGAGAACACCATATATTTT
>-|TRBV7-9|12|-|TRBJ2-7
CASSFSDYEQYF
TGTGCCAGCAGCTTCTCTGACTACGAGCAGTACTTC
>TRBD1|TRBV15|15|-|TRBJ2-1
CATSRDLGQGNEQFF
TGTGCCACCAGCAGAGATTTGGGACAGGGCAATGAGCAGTTCTTC
>TRBD2|TRBV5-8|15|-|TRBJ2-2
CASSGVAGITGELFF
TGTGCCAGCAGCGGGGTAGCGGGAATCACCGGGGAGCTGTTTTTT
>TRBD1|TRBV29-1|17|-|TRBJ2-5
CSVEGDRGHPYQETQYF
TGCAGCGTTGAGGGGGACAGGGGCCATCCTTACCAAGAGACCCAGTACTTC
>TRBD2|TRBV9|14|-|TRBJ2-4
CASSAGLAGNIQYF
TGTGCCAGCAGCGCAGGACTAGCCGGTAACATTCAGTACTTC
>TRBD2|TRBV15|16|-|TRBJ2-7
CATSRDRGGSSYEQYF
TGTGCCACCAGCAGAGATCGGGGGGGAAGCTCCTACGAGCAGTACTTC
>TRBD2|TRBV11-3|17|once|TRBJ2-7
CASSLGLAGITSYEQYF
TGTGCCAGCAGCTTAGGTCTAGCGGGAATCACCTCCTACGAGCAGTACTTC
>-|TRBV25-1|14|-|TRBJ2-7
CASSRGFLPYEQYF
TGTGCCAGCAGCCGGGGGTTCCTCCCCTACGAGCAGTACTTC
>-|TRBV7-8|14|-|TRBJ1-1
CASSLVGVNTEAFF
TGTGCCAGCAGCTTAGTGGGGGTGAACACTGAAGCTTTCTTT
>-|TRBV7-8|13|once|TRBJ2-7
CASSLGLGYEQYF
TGTGCCAGCAGCTTAGGTTTGGGGTACGAGCAGTACTTC
>-|TRBV7-3|14|-|TRBJ1-1
CASSNSGENTEAFF
TGTGCCAGCAGCAATTCCGGGGAGAACACTGAAGCTTTCTTT
>-|TRBV11-2|15|-|TRBJ2-5
CASRIRATAIETQYF
TGTGCCAGCAGGATTAGAGCGACCGCGATAGAGACCCAGTACTTC
>-|TRBV5-5|16|-|TRBJ1-4
CASSLSHQVYNEKLFF
TGTGCCAGCAGCTTGTCCCATCAGGTGTATAATGAAAAACTGTTTTTT
>-|TRBV28|15|-|TRBJ1-5
CASSGEGRGNQPQHF
TGTGCCAGCAGTGGGGAAGGTCGGGGCAATCAGCCCCAGCATTTT
>-|TRBV19|11|few|TRBJ1-3
CATGSGNTIYF
TGTGCCACCGGATCTGGAAACACCATATATTTT
>-|TRBV30|14|-|TRBJ2-7
CAWSVLGLSYEQYF
TGTGCCTGGAGTGTTTTGGGGCTTTCCTACGAGCAGTACTTC
>TRBD1|TRBV7-3|17|-|TRBJ2-2
CASSLHSSTGASGELFF
TGTGCCAGCAGCTTACACTCAAGTACAGGGGCTAGCGGGGAGCTGTTTTTT
>-|TRBV19|12|-|TRBJ1-1
CASTQGNTEAFF
TGTGCCAGTACCCAGGGTAACACTGAAGCTTTCTTT
>-|TRBV15|15|-|TRBJ2-3
CATSRGGSSADTQYF
TGTGCCACCAGCAGGGGGGGCTCCAGCGCAGATACGCAGTATTTT
>TRBD2|TRBV5-4|15|-|TRBJ2-7
CASSSGLASSYEQYF
TGTGCCAGCAGCTCGGGACTAGCTTCCTCCTACGAGCAGTACTTC
>-|TRBV11-2|15|-|TRBJ2-1
CASSEKGGGRNEQFF
TGTGCCAGCAGCGAAAAAGGGGGGGGCCGGAATGAGCAGTTCTTC
>TRBD2|TRBV6-1|15|few|TRBJ2-5
CASSGSGGPGETQYF
TGTGCCAGCAGTGGGTCGGGAGGGCCGGGTGAGACCCAGTACTTC
>-|TRBV5-8|14|-|TRBJ1-5
CASSLRGANQPQHF
TGTGCCAGCAGCCTAAGGGGGGCCAATCAGCCCCAGCATTTT
>-|TRBV14|16|-|TRBJ1-1
CASSPRTDRRGSEAFF
TGTGCCAGCAGCCCTAGGACAGACCGGAGGGGCTCTGAAGCTTTCTTT
>TRBD1|TRBV2|15|-|TRBJ1-5
CASSTGTDSNQPQHF
TGTGCCAGCAGTACCGGGACAGATAGCAATCAGCCCCAGCATTTT
>-|TRBV7-2|13|-|TRBJ1-1
CATRGGVGTEAFF
TGTGCCACCCGGGGAGGGGTTGGCACTGAAGCTTTCTTT
>-|TRBV6-1|13|-|TRBJ1-1
CASTGGFGTEAFF
TGTGCCAGCACGGGGGGTTTTGGCACTGAAGCTTTCTTT
>-|TRBV6-5|14|-|TRBJ2-7
CASGPEGYSYEQYF
TGTGCCAGCGGCCCAGAGGGTTACTCCTACGAGCAGTACTTC